This passage covers 22 T cell receptor beta chains from one sample sequenced in a study of cytomegalovirus exposure and HLA in healthy donors. 60 Vbeta and 13 Jbeta primers were used in PCR. Produced via immunoSEQ multiplex PCR; TCRdb's table is partial and in-frame only. This sample contains about 140,000 clones. The sequenced sample consisted of PBMCs. The source is a woman aged 18-29 years in good health and CMV-seronegative.

The chain carries TRBV6-6 and TRBJ2-5; 12 positions match TRBD2. The CDR3 length is 16 residues. Germline lookup yields CDR1 MNHNY and CDR2 SVGAGI (reference sequence). The junction had 3 bases not matched to a gene; V was cut back by 2 bases and J by 2 bases. DNA for the CDR3: TGTGCCAGCAGTTACCCCGGACTAGCGGGGCAAGAGACCCAGTACTTC. As protein: CASSYPGLAGQETQYF.

The chain links TRBV6-5 to TRBJ2-3; possibly TRBD1 for D (5 bases). Germline CDR1 and CDR2: MNHEY and SVGAGI. This CDR3 spans 13 amino acids. V gave up 5 bases and J gave up 2 bases, with 8 bases separating them. The CDR3 here is CASSGQYTDTQYF. The CDR3 region has the DNA TGTGCCAGCAGTGGACAATACACAGATACGCAGTATTTT.

The V call is TRBV7-2, the J call TRBJ2-7, with 10 bases that match TRBD2. V dropped 5 bases and J dropped 2; count of bases not matched to a gene: 6. Germline V CDR1 and CDR2: SGHTA, FQGNSA. The length of the CDR3 is 15 residues. The CDR3 bases are TGTGCCAGCAGCGTAATAGCGGGAGGAGCCTACGAGCAGTACTTC. This gives the protein CASSVIAGGAYEQYF.

The chain is built from TRBV18 and TRBJ1-1; D gene ambiguous. V lost 3 bases and J lost 4, with 12 bases in between. Germline V gene data show CDR1 as KGHSH and CDR2 as LQKENI. This CDR3 is 14 amino acids long. DNA of the CDR3: TGTGCCAGCTCACCTGGGATAGCGGCCACTGAAGCTTTCTTT. Protein sequence: CASSPGIAATEAFF. The full variable domain, rest sourced from reference TRBV18 and TRBJ1-1, is NAGVMQNPRHLVRRRGQEARLRCSPMKGHSHVYWYRQLPEEGLKFMVYLQKENIIDESGMPKERFSAEFPKEGPSILRIQQVVRGDSAAYFCASSPGIAATEAFFGQGTRLTVV.

The chain recombines TRBV7-8 with TRBJ2-1, with 9 nucleotides matching TRBD2. This CDR3 region has 16 residues. With V trimmed by 6 bases and J by 5 bases, 11 bases remained unmatched. Looked up from germline, CDR1 is SGHVS and CDR2 is FQNEAQ. The CDR3 DNA follows: TGTGCCAGCAGTCAAGTTGGCGGGAGGGCCAACAATGAGCAGTTCTTC. It is translated as CASSQVGGRANNEQFF.

The CDR3 region is CASSSRGAGDEQYV. DNA of the CDR3: TGTGCCAGCAGCTCCCGTGGAGCGGGAGATGAGCAGTACGTC. The chain employs TRBV13 and TRBJ2-7; 8 bases match TRBD2. Germline V lookup: CDR1 PRHDT, CDR2 FYEKMQ (reference sequence). CDR3 size: 14 residues. The ends lost 4 bases at V and 7 bases at J; junction bases unmatched: 9.

The gene calls are TRBV19 and TRBJ2-7; possible D gene TRBD2, 5 bases. V was shortened by 3 bases and J by 3 bases, with 12 bases between the two germline ends. Germline CDR1 is LNHDA and CDR2 is SQIVND (reference sequence). This CDR3 is built from 14 residues. CDR3 amino acids: CASSMGTGFYEQYF. The CDR3, as DNA: TGTGCCAGTAGTATGGGTACGGGATTCTACGAGCAGTACTTC.

J is TRBJ2-2 and V is TRBV11-3, with 7 nucleotides matching TRBD1. This CDR3 comprises 15 residues. Looked up from germline, CDR1 is SGHNT and CDR2 is YENEEA. Trimming at V came to 1 base and at J to 4 bases, leaving 3 bases not matched to a gene. This CDR3 reads CASSLVQGSTGELFF. The CDR3 nucleotides read TGTGCCAGCAGCTTAGTACAGGGGTCCACCGGGGAGCTGTTTTTT.

This chain links TRBV30 with TRBJ1-6; weak D call: TRBD1 (5 bases). With 3 bases removed from V and 5 bases from J, the gap between germline ends came to 11 bases. Germline CDR1 and CDR2: GTSNPN and SVGIG (reference sequence). CDR3 length equals 14 residues. CDR3 nucleotides: TGTGCCTGGAGATGGGGGGTGAATAATTCACCCCTCCACTTT. Translated, it gives CAWRWGVNNSPLHF.

The genes are TRBV5-1 and TRBJ2-7, with TRBD1 identical over 8 bases. In germline, CDR1 is SGHRS, CDR2 YFSETQ. This CDR3 region has 14 residues. Unmatched junction bases numbered 3, after V lost 1 base and J lost 3 bases. The CDR3 coding sequence is TGCGCCAGCAGCTTGCACAGGGGGGACTACGAGCAGTACTTC. Translating gives CASSLHRGDYEQYF.

The rearrangement uses TRBV5-1 and TRBJ2-5; no clear D. CDR3 length equals 13 residues. V lost 2 bases, J lost 5 bases, and 10 bases lay in between. CDR1 is SGHRS, CDR2 YFSETQ, per germline. The CDR3 DNA sequence: TGCGCCAGCAGCTTAGAACAGCAGGAGACCCAGTACTTC. Translation gives CASSLEQQETQYF. The full variable domain, completed using reference TRBV5-1 and TRBJ2-5, is KAGVTQTPRYLIKTRGQQVTLSCSPISGHRSVSWYQQTPGQGLQFLFEYFSETQRNKGNFPGRFSGRQFSNSRSEMNVSTLELGDSALYLCASSLEQQETQYFGPGTRLLVL.

The chain uses TRBV27 and TRBJ2-7; D perhaps matches TRBD2 (7 bases). The CDR3 sequence is 18 residues long. Germline values: CDR1 MNHEY, CDR2 SMNVEV (reference sequence). Trimming left V 5 bases short and J 1 base short, with 24 bases between. CDR3 in DNA: TGTGCCAGCAGTCCCCTCGGGGGGCCGGAATGGTCTTCCTACGAGCAGTACGTC. Its translation is CASSPLGGPEWSSYEQYV.

The V and J genes are TRBV10-3 and TRBJ2-1; weak D call: TRBD1 (5 bases). Germline V gene data show CDR1 as ENHRY and CDR2 as SYGVKD. The CDR3 is 18 residues long. Trimming pared 2 bases from V and 9 bases from J, leaving 26 bases between. CDR3 amino acids: CAISETGRWGAPDAEQFF. CDR3 DNA sequence: TGTGCCATCAGTGAGACCGGACGCTGGGGCGCGCCGGACGCTGAGCAGTTCTTC.

The genes are TRBV13 and TRBJ2-7; 10 positions agree with TRBD1. CDR1 is PRHDT and CDR2 is FYEKMQ in the germline V gene (reference sequence). The CDR3 spans 15 residues. V shed 1 base, J shed 1 base, and the junction held 1 base outside the gene matches. The CDR3 region is CASSLADRGSYEQYV. CDR3 sequence (DNA): TGTGCCAGCAGCTTAGCGGACAGGGGGTCCTACGAGCAGTACGTC.

The chain couples TRBV5-1 to TRBJ2-1; the match to TRBD2 covers 8 bases. The ends lost 1 base at V and 4 bases at J; junction bases unmatched: 16. This CDR3 has 19 residues. Germline V gene lookup returns CDR1 SGHRS and CDR2 YFSETQ. The CDR3 protein is CASSLWGPRAGGLYNEQFF. In DNA form, the CDR3 reads TGCGCCAGCAGCTTGTGGGGCCCCCGGGCGGGAGGCCTATACAATGAGCAGTTCTTC.

The chain uses TRBV7-3 and TRBJ2-2; D not certain. The CDR3 is 13 amino acids. Germline V CDR1 and CDR2: SGHTA, FQGTGA. The V and J ends lost 4 bases and 5 bases respectively, with 8 bases between them. CDR3: CASSSARTGELFF. Written as DNA, the CDR3 is TGTGCCAGCAGCTCAGCTAGAACCGGGGAGCTGTTTTTT.

The genes are TRBV5-1 and TRBJ2-3, with D maybe TRBD2 (6 bases). V shed 4 bases and J shed 2 bases, with 17 bases lying between them. The CDR3 is 16 residues long. CDR1 and CDR2 (germline): SGHRS, YFSETQ. The CDR3 nucleotides are TGCGCCAGCAGCCCCCTCGGGAGAGAATCCACAGATACGCAGTATTTT. Protein product: CASSPLGRESTDTQYF.

V is TRBV29-1 and J is TRBJ1-1, with D tentatively TRBD1 (6 bases). The length of the CDR3 is 12 residues. The germline V gene encodes CDR1 SQVTM and CDR2 ANQGSEA. The V gene lost 3 bases and the J gene lost 5 bases, with 10 bases spanning the gap. CDR3 residues: CSVDRGGTEAFF. Written as DNA, the CDR3 is TGCAGCGTTGACAGGGGAGGGACTGAAGCTTTCTTT.

This sequence joins TRBV19 and TRBJ2-1; 9 bases map to TRBD2. Losses at the gene ends were 2 bases for V and 4 bases for J; bases not matched to a gene: 6. The CDR3 runs to 16 residues. Germline values: CDR1 LNHDA, CDR2 SQIVND (reference sequence). In nucleotides, the CDR3 is TGTGCCAGTAGTATATATTTCCTAGCGGGGTACAATGAGCAGTTCTTC. Protein sequence: CASSIYFLAGYNEQFF. The variable domain in full, with the rest retrieved from reference TRBV19 and TRBJ2-1, is DGGITQSPKYLFRKEGQNVTLSCEQNLNHDAMYWYRQDPGQGLRLIYYSQIVNDFQKGDIAEGYSVSREKKESFPLTVTSAQKNPTAFYLCASSIYFLAGYNEQFFGPGTRLTVL.

V is TRBV4-1 and J is TRBJ1-3; D unclear. The CDR3 covers 14 residues. Germline CDR1 reads MGHRA; CDR2 reads YSYEKL. With 1 base removed from V and 0 bases from J, the gap between germline ends came to 4 bases. CDR3 loop: CASSQGNSGNTIYF. The CDR3, as DNA: TGCGCCAGCAGCCAAGGTAACTCTGGAAACACCATATATTTT.

The chain recombines TRBV27 with TRBJ2-5; tentative D call: TRBD2 (6 bases). The ends were cut back, 5 bases at V and 5 bases at J, with 27 bases in the middle. Germline CDR1 is MNHEY and CDR2 is SMNVEV (reference sequence). The CDR3 consists of 18 residues. The chain's CDR3 is CASSRTSHGNLIGETQYF. For the CDR3, the DNA is TGTGCCAGCAGTCGAACTAGCCATGGCAACCTAATAGGGGAGACCCAGTACTTC.

This rearrangement joins TRBV2 to TRBJ1-4; 8 bases align to TRBD1. V lost 3 bases and J lost 0; bases outside the gene matches: 3. Germline V CDR1 and CDR2: SNHLY, FYNNEI. This CDR3 comprises 16 residues. The CDR3 region has the DNA TGTGCCAGCAGTGACAGGGGGCCCGCAACTAATGAAAAACTGTTTTTT. Translating gives CASSDRGPATNEKLFF.